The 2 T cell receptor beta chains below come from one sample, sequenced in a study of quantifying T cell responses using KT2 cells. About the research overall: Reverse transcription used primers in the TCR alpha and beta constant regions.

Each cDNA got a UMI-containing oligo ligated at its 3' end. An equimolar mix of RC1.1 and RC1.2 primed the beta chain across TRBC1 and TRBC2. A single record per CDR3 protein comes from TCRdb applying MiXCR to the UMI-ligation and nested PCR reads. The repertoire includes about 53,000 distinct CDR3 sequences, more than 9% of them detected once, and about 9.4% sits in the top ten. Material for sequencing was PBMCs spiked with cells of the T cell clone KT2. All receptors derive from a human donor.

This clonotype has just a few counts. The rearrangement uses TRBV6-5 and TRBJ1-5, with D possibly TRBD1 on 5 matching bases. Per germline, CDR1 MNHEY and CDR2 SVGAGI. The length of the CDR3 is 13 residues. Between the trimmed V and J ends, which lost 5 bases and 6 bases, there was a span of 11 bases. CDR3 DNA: TGTGCCAGCAGTCGGGGCGAGGGTCAGCCCCAGCATTTT. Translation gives CASSRGEGQPQHF.

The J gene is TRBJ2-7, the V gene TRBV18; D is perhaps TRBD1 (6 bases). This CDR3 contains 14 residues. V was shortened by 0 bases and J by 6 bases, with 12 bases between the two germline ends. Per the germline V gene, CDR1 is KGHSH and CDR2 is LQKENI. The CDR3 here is CASSPPEGGLEQYF. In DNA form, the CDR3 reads TGTGCCAGCTCACCACCGGAAGGGGGTCTCGAGCAGTACTTC.